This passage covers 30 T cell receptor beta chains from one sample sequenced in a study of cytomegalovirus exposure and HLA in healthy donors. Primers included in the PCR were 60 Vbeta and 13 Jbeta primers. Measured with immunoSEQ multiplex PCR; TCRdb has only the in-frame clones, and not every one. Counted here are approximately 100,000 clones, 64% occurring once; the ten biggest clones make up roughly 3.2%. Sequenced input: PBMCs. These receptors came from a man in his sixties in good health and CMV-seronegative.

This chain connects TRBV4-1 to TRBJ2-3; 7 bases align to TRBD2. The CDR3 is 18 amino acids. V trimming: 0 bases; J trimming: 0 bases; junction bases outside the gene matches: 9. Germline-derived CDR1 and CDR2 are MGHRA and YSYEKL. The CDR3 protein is CASSQDWVVGGSTDTQYF. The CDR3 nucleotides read TGCGCCAGCAGCCAAGATTGGGTGGTGGGAGGGAGCACAGATACGCAGTATTTT.

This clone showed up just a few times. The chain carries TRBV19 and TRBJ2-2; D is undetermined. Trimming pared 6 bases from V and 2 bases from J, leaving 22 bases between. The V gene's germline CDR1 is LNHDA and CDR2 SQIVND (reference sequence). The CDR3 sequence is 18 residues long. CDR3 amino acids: CASSLRGHSTDNTGELFF. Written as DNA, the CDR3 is TGTGCCAGTAGCCTAAGAGGTCATAGTACTGATAACACCGGGGAGCTGTTTTTT.

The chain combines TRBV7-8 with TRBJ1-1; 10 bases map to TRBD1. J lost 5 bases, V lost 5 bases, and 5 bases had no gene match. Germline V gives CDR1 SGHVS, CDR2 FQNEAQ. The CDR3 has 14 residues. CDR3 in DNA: TGTGCCAGCAGCATGACAGGGGGCATGACTGAAGCTTTCTTT. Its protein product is CASSMTGGMTEAFF.

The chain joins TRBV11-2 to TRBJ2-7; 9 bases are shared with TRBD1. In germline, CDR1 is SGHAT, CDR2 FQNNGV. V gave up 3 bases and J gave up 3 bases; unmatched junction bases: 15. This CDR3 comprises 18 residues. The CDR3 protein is CASSFKGTGQGFIYEQYF. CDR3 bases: TGTGCCAGCAGCTTTAAGGGGACCGGACAGGGGTTTATCTACGAGCAGTACTTC.

CDR3: CASSESEGARETQYF. The DNA for the CDR3 is TGCGCCAGCAGTGAGTCGGAGGGGGCTCGGGAGACCCAGTACTTC. The V and J genes are TRBV10-1 and TRBJ2-5, with a weak D call TRBD1 (7 bases). V lost 0 bases to trimming and J lost 5 bases, with 13 bases between them. This CDR3 contains 15 residues. From germline, CDR1 is WNHNN and CDR2 SYGVQD (reference sequence).

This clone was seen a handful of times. The CDR3 spells CASGLFAGEQFF. CDR3 bases: TGTGCCAGCGGCCTTTTTGCGGGTGAGCAGTTCTTC. The chain employs TRBV6-6 and TRBJ2-1, with a tentative D call TRBD2 (5 bases). V gave up 8 bases and J gave up 9 bases, with 14 bases separating them. CDR3 size: 12 residues. Germline CDR1 MNHNY, CDR2 SVGAGI (reference sequence).

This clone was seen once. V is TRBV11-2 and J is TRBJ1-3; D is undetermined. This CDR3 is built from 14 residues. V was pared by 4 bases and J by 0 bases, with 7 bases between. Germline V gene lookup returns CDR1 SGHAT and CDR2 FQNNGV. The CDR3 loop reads CASSSLASGNTIYF. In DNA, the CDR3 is TGTGCCAGCAGCTCCCTGGCCTCTGGAAACACCATATATTTT.

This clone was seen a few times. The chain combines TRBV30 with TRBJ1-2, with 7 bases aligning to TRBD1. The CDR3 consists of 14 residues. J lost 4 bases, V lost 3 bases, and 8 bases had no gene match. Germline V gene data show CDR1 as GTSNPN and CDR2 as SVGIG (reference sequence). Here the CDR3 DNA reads TGTGCCTGGAGCGTACAGGGGAAGGGCTATGGCTACACCTTC. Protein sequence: CAWSVQGKGYGYTF.

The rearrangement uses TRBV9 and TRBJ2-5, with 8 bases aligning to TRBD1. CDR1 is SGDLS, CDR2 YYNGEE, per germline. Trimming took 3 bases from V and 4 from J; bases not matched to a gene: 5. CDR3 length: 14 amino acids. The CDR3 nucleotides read TGTGCCAGCAGCGCCCGGACAGGGACAGAGACCCAGTACTTC. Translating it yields CASSARTGTETQYF.

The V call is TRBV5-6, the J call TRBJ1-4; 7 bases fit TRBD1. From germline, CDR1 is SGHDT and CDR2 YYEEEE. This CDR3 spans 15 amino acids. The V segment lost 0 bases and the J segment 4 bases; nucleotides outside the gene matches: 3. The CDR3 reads CASSLEGAGNEKLFF. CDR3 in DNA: TGTGCCAGCAGCTTGGAGGGGGCGGGTAATGAAAAACTGTTTTTT.

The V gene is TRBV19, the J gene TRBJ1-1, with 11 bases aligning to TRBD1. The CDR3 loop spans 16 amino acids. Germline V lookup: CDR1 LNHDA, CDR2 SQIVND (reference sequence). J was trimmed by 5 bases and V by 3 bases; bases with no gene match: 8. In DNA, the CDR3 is TGTGCCAGTAGTATTCCCGCCGGGACAGGGGGTACTGAAGCTTTCTTT. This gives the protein CASSIPAGTGGTEAFF.

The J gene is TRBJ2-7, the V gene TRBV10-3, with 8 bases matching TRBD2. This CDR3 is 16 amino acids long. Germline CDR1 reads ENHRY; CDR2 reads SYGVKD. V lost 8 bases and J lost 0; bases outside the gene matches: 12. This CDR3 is CAIHYSGGRSSYEQYF. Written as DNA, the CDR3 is TGTGCCATCCACTACAGCGGGGGACGAAGCTCCTACGAGCAGTACTTC.

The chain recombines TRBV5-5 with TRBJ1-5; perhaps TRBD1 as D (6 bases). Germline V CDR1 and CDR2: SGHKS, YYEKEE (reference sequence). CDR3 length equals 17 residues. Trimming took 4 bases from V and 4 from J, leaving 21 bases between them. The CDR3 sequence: CASSPATPGHINQPQHF. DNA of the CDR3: TGTGCCAGCAGCCCGGCTACACCGGGACACATTAATCAGCCCCAGCATTTT.

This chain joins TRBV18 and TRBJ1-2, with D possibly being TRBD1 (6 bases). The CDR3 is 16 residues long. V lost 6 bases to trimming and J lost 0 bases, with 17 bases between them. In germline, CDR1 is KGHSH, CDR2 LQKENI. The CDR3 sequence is CASSQGQINPNYGYTF. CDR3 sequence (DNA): TGTGCCAGCTCCCAAGGACAGATCAACCCTAACTATGGCTACACCTTC.

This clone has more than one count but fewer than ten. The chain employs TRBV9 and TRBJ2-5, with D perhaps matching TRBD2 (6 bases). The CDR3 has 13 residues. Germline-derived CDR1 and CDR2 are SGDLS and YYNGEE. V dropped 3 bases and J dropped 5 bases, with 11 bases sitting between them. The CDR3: CASSARLGETQYF. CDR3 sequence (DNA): TGTGCCAGCAGCGCCCGACTAGGGGAGACCCAGTACTTC.

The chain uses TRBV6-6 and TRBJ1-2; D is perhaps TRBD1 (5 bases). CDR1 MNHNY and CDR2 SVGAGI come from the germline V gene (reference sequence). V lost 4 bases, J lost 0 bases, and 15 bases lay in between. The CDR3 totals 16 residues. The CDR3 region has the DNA TGTGCCAGCAGTTTTCCGGGACTGAGCTCTAACTATGGCTACACCTTC. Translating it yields CASSFPGLSSNYGYTF.

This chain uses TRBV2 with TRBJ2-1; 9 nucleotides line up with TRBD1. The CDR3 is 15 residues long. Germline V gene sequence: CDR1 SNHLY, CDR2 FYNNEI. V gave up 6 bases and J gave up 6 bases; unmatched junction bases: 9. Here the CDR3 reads CASRRDRVGFNEQFF. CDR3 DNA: TGTGCCAGCAGACGGGACAGGGTAGGGTTCAATGAGCAGTTCTTC.

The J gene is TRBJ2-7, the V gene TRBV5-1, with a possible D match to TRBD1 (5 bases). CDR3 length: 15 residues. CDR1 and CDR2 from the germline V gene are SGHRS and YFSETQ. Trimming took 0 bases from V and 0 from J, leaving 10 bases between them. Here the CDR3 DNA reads TGCGCCAGCAGCTTGGAGGGGCCTGACTCCTACGAGCAGTACTTC. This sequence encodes CASSLEGPDSYEQYF.

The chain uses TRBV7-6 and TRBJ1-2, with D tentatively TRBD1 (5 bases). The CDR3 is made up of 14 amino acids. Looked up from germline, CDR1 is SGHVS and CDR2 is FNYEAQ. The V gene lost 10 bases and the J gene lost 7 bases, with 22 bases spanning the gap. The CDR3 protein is CAIGWGIPSRGYTF. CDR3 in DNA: TGTGCCATTGGATGGGGCATTCCAAGTCGTGGCTACACCTTC.

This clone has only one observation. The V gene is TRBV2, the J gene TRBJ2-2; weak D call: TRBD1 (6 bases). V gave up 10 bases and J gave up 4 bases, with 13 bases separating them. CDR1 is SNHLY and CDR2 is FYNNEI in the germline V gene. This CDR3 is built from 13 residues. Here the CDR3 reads CANGQSLTGELFF. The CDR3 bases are TGTGCCAACGGACAGAGTCTCACCGGGGAGCTGTTTTTT.

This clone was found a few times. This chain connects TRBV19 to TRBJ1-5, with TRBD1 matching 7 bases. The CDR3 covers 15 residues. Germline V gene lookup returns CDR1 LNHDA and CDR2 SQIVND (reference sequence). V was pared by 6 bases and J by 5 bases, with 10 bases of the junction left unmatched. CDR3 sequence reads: CASSYEQGLDQPQHF. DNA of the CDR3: TGTGCCAGTAGCTACGAACAGGGGCTTGATCAGCCCCAGCATTTT.

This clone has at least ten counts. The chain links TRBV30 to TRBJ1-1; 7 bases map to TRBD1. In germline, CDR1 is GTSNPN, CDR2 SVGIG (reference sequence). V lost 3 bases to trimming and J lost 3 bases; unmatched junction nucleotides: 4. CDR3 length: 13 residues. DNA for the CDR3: TGTGCCTGGAGGACAGGGCTATACACTGAAGCTTTCTTT. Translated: CAWRTGLYTEAFF. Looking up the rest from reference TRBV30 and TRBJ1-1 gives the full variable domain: SQTIHQWPATLVQPVGSPLSLECTVEGTSNPNLYWYRQAAGRGLQLLFYSVGIGQISSEVPQNLSASRPQDRQFILSSKKLLLSDSGFYLCAWRTGLYTEAFFGQGTRLTVV.

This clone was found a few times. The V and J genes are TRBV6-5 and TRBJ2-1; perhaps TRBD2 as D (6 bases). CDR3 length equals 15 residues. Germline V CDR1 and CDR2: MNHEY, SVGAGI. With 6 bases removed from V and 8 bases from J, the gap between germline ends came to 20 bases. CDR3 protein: CASSLKILAFHEQFF. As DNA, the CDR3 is TGTGCCAGCAGCCTGAAAATACTAGCTTTCCATGAGCAGTTCTTC.

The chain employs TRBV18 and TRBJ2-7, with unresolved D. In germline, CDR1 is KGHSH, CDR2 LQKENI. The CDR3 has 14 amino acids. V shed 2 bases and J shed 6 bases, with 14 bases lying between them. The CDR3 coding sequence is TGTGCCAGCTCACCATATCCAGGTCGCCGCGAGCAGTACTTC. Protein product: CASSPYPGRREQYF.

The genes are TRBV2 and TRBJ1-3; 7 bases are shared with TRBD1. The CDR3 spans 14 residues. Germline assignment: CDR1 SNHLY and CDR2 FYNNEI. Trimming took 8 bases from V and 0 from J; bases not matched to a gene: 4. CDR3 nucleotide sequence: TGTGCCAGCCACGGGACAGCCTCTGGAAACACCATATATTTT. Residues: CASHGTASGNTIYF.

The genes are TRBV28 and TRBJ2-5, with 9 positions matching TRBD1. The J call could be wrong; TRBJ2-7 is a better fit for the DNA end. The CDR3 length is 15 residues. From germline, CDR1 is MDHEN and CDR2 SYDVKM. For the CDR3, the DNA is TGTGCCAGCAGTTTTGGGGGACAGGGTCCCAACGAGCAGTACTTC. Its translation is CASSFGGQGPNEQYF.

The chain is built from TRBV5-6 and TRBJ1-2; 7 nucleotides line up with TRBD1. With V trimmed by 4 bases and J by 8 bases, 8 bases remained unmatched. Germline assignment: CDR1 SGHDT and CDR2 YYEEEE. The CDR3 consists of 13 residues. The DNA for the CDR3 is TGTGCCAGCAGCCCAGACTCACAGGGGGGCTACACCTTC. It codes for CASSPDSQGGYTF. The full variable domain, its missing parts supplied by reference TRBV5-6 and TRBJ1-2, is DAGVTQSPTHLIKTRGQQVTLRCSPKSGHDTVSWYQQALGQGPQFIFQYYEEEERQRGNFPDRFSGHQFPNYSSELNVNALLLGDSALYLCASSPDSQGGYTFGSGTRLTVV.

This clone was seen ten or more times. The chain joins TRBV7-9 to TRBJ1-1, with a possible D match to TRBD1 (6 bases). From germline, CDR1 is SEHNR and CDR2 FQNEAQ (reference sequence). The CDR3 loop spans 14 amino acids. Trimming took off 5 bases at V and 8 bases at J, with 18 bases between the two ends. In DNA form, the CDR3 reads TGTGCCAGCAGCGTAAGCAAAGACAGGATGGAAGCTTTCTTT. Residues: CASSVSKDRMEAFF.

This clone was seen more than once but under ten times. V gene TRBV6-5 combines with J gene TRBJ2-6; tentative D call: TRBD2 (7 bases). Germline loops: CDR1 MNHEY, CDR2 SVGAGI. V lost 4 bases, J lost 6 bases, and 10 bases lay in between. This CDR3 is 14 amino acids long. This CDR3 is CASSWEGEANVLTF. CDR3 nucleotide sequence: TGTGCCAGCAGTTGGGAGGGGGAGGCCAACGTCCTGACTTTC.

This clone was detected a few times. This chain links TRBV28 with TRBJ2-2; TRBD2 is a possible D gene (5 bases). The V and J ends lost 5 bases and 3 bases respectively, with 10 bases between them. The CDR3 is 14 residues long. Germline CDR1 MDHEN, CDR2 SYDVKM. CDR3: CASSGGPYTGELFF. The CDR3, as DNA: TGTGCCAGCAGTGGCGGGCCGTACACCGGGGAGCTGTTTTTT.